A single sample is the source of the 16 T cell receptor beta chains below, sequenced in a study of T cells in Graves' hyperthyroidism and ophthalmopathy. From RNA transcripts, TCR beta CDR3 regions were amplified. The study used the HTBI primer set for a first-round RT-PCR of the TCR CDR3. One entry per CDR3 protein, called by TCRdb with MiXCR from the multiplex PCR reads. The sample holds a few hundred thousand distinct CDR3 sequences, less than 20% seen once. What was sequenced was blood. These receptors were obtained from a man aged 18 to 30 with Graves' ophthalmopathy.

This chain connects TRBV7-6 to TRBJ2-3; possible D gene TRBD2, 5 bases. CDR1 and CDR2 (germline): SGHVS, FNYEAQ. Trimming stripped 5 bases from V and 3 bases from J, with 21 bases between. The CDR3 sequence is 17 residues long. The DNA of the CDR3 is TGTGCCAGCAGCCCAACCCCCGGGGAACCAGTTACAGATACGCAGTATTTT. Translation: CASSPTPGEPVTDTQYF.

This clonotype was recorded a few times. The chain has TRBV5-5 and TRBJ2-5; D is ambiguous. The CDR3 has 13 amino acids. V shed 2 bases and J shed 5 bases, with 10 bases lying between them. The V gene's germline CDR1 is SGHKS and CDR2 YYEKEE (reference sequence). The DNA for the CDR3 is TGTGCCAGCAGCTTCGCTCTTAGGGAGACCCAGTACTTC. The encoded protein is CASSFALRETQYF.

As concerns this clonotype: A single base separates this from a much larger clone, so it may be a read error. The V call is TRBV7-2, the J call TRBJ1-6, with TRBD1 as a possible D gene (5 bases). This CDR3 contains 16 residues. Trimming removed 5 bases at V and 7 bases at J, with 18 bases between. Germline CDR1 SGHTA, CDR2 FQGNSA. CDR3 sequence (DNA): TGTGCCAGCAGCCCACGAGCGACAAGGACAAATTCACCCCTCCACTTT. It yields the protein CASSPRATRTNSPLHF.

This clonotype was counted between two and nine times. The genes are TRBV6-1 and TRBJ1-5; 7 positions agree with TRBD1. CDR3 length equals 16 residues. V shed 5 bases and J 4 bases; nucleotides not matched to a gene: 11. Germline loops: CDR1 MNHNS, CDR2 SASEGT. CDR3 in DNA: TGTGCCAGCAGTTTTATTACAGGGGATCCAAATCAGCCCCAGCATTTT. This codes for CASSFITGDPNQPQHF.

This clonotype showed up just once. The chain uses TRBV12-3 or TRBV12-4 and TRBJ1-6, with TRBD1 matching over 10 bases. With V trimmed by 6 bases and J by 2 bases, 10 bases remained unmatched. The CDR3 runs to 18 residues. The CDR3 is CASSCPGTGATYNSPLHF. The CDR3, as DNA: TGTGCCAGCAGCTGTCCCGGGACAGGGGCCACCTATAATTCACCCCTCCACTTT.

In this sample, this clonotype turned up many times. The V and J genes are TRBV5-1 and TRBJ1-2; possible D gene TRBD1, 6 bases. Germline V CDR1 and CDR2: SGHRS, YFSETQ. V shed 4 bases and J shed 4 bases, with 17 bases lying between them. This CDR3 contains 15 residues. The DNA for the CDR3 is TGCGCCAGCAGCCCTGATGGAGGAGGGGGCTATGGCTACACCTTC. Its protein product is CASSPDGGGGYGYTF. Full variable domain (missing parts from reference TRBV5-1 and TRBJ1-2): KAGVTQTPRYLIKTRGQQVTLSCSPISGHRSVSWYQQTPGQGLQFLFEYFSETQRNKGNFPGRFSGRQFSNSRSEMNVSTLELGDSALYLCASSPDGGGGYGYTFGSGTRLTVV.

This chain joins TRBV5-1 and TRBJ2-5; 7 bases agree with TRBD1. Germline values: CDR1 SGHRS, CDR2 YFSETQ. The V gene end was trimmed by 4 bases and the J gene end by 5 bases; junction bases not matched to a gene: 11. This CDR3 has 15 amino acids. CDR3 sequence reads: CASSPSGTEAETQYF. In nucleotides, the CDR3 is TGCGCCAGCAGCCCCTCGGGGACAGAAGCCGAGACCCAGTACTTC.

This clonotype was seen at least ten times. The V call is TRBV6-1, the J call TRBJ1-2; D remains ambiguous. Trimming took off 6 bases at V and 6 bases at J, with 8 bases between the two ends. Germline V CDR1 and CDR2: MNHNS, SASEGT. The CDR3 spans 11 residues. The CDR3 sequence is CASRQVHGYTF. The CDR3 region has the DNA TGTGCCAGCAGACAAGTCCATGGCTACACCTTC.

The chain couples TRBV5-1 to TRBJ2-1, with TRBD2 matching over 10 bases. Looked up from germline, CDR1 is SGHRS and CDR2 is YFSETQ. Germline trimming cut 5 bases from V and 0 bases from J; bases unmatched to any gene: 11. The CDR3 runs 18 residues. The CDR3 loop reads CASRSGGALFSSYNEQFF. The CDR3 DNA reads TGCGCCAGCAGAAGCGGGGGGGCCCTTTTTAGCTCCTACAATGAGCAGTTCTTC.

This clonotype was picked up a small number of times. An end of the junction does not agree with germline; a read error may underlie this. The genes are TRBV7-9 and TRBJ1-1; 8 bases map to TRBD1. CDR1 and CDR2 (germline): SEHNR, FQNEAQ (reference sequence). The CDR3 runs to 18 residues. The CDR3 spells CASSVTWGTGFMNTDAFF. In DNA form, the CDR3 reads TGTGCCAGCAGCGTCACCTGGGGGACAGGCTTTATGAACACTGACGCTTTCTTT.

The V gene is TRBV7-3, the J gene TRBJ2-5; 8 bases are a match to TRBD2. This CDR3 is built from 17 residues. Germline V gives CDR1 SGHTA, CDR2 FQGTGA. After removal of 1 base from V and 5 bases from J, the junction contained 12 bases not matched to a gene. DNA of the CDR3: TGTGCCAGCAGCTTAAGTCCACCGGCGGGGGGTGCGGAGACCCAGTACTTC. It is translated as CASSLSPPAGGAETQYF.

As regards this clonotype: A clone one base away is much larger, so this may be a read error. The chain employs TRBV11-2 and TRBJ2-1; D is ambiguous. Germline CDR1 SGHAT, CDR2 FQNNGV. CDR3 length equals 17 residues. Trimming took 0 bases from V and 5 from J, leaving 17 bases between them. DNA of the CDR3: TGTGCCAGCAGCTTAGATGGTTGGGCTGTGCGGCACAATGAGCAGTTCTTC. This translates into CASSLDGWAVRHNEQFF.

V and J are TRBV5-1 and TRBJ1-2; 8 nucleotides match TRBD1. J lost 6 bases, V lost 0 bases, and 4 bases had no gene match. The CDR3 is 14 residues long. CDR1 is SGHRS and CDR2 is YFSETQ in the germline V gene. The CDR3 region is CASSLARTGHGYTF. CDR3 coding DNA: TGCGCCAGCAGCTTGGCCCGGACAGGGCATGGCTACACCTTC.

The CDR3 region is CASSPPPLTVQETQYF. CDR3 sequence (DNA): TGTGCCAGCAGCCCCCCCCCCTTGACAGTTCAAGAGACCCAGTACTTC. The chain joins TRBV28 to TRBJ2-5, with D maybe TRBD1 (5 bases). Germline V gene sequence: CDR1 MDHEN, CDR2 SYDVKM. Between the trimmed V and J ends, which lost 6 bases and 2 bases, there was a span of 19 bases. This CDR3 is built from 16 residues.

This clonotype was counted only a few times. This rearrangement joins TRBV19 to TRBJ1-2; D may be TRBD1 (6 bases). Germline V gene sequence: CDR1 LNHDA, CDR2 SQIVND (reference sequence). The V end lost 5 bases, the J end lost 3 bases, and 16 bases lay between the germline ends. The length of the CDR3 is 15 residues. The CDR3 DNA sequence: TGTGCCAGTAGTTACGACGCATGGACAGACTATGGCTACACCTTC. Translation: CASSYDAWTDYGYTF.

This clonotype came up many times. This chain joins TRBV12-3 or TRBV12-4 and TRBJ1-1; 8 nucleotides agree with TRBD1. CDR3 length: 15 amino acids. Trimming took 6 bases from V and 4 from J; bases not matched to a gene: 10. Here the CDR3 reads CASSRQGLLGTEAFF. As DNA, the CDR3 is TGTGCCAGCAGCCGACAGGGGTTATTAGGCACTGAAGCTTTCTTT.